This is a list of T cell receptor beta chains from one sample in a study of blood T cell repertoires in COVID-19. This table comes from immunoSEQ multiplex PCR, and its TCRdb copy is limited to in-frame clones, with some not included. Of 65,000 to 95,000 clones in the sample, around four fifths are singletons; the top ten hold more than 15%. The sequenced material came from peripheral blood. The receptors come from a man older than 75 with active or convalescent COVID-19. Both conserved end residues are part of each CDR3. The D gene is left open where the match is weak. A clone size is listed for some rows: how often the clone was seen (once, few, many), or a class if it is expanded.

TRBJ2-5	-	TRBV7-9	once	TGTGCCAGCAGCATACCACCGGGAGAGACCCAGTACTTC	CASSIPPGETQYF
TRBJ2-5	TRBD2	TRBV20-1	few	TGCAGTGCTAGTCCCGGGGGGTCATGGAACCAAGAGACCCAGTACTTC	CSASPGGSWNQETQYF
TRBJ2-1	-	TRBV20-1	-	TGCAGTGCTAGTGAGGACTCGTACAATGAGCAGTTCTTC	CSASEDSYNEQFF
TRBJ2-3	-	TRBV10-2	-	TGCGCCAGCATTGAACTAGGCGCGAGCACAGATACGCAGTATTTT	CASIELGASTDTQYF
TRBJ1-2	TRBD1	TRBV5-4	-	TGTGCCAGCAGCTTGGTCGGAACAGGGGGAGGAGGCTACACCTTC	CASSLVGTGGGGYTF
TRBJ1-1	TRBD1	TRBV15	-	TGTGCCACCAGCAGGGGGACAGCGAACACTGAAGCTTTCTTT	CATSRGTANTEAFF
TRBJ1-5	-	TRBV12-3/TRBV12-4	-	TGTGCCAGCAGCTCTAATAGCAATCAGCCCCAGCATTTT	CASSSNSNQPQHF
TRBJ1-2	TRBD1	TRBV7-9	-	TGTGCCAGCAGTTACCCCGAGGTCGGGACAGCCGTAAACTATGGCTACACCTTC	CASSYPEVGTAVNYGYTF
TRBJ2-3	-	TRBV12-3/TRBV12-4	-	TGTGCCAGCAGGGGCTATACAGATACGCAGTATTTT	CASRGYTDTQYF
TRBJ2-1	TRBD2	TRBV11-3	-	TGTGCCAGCAGCTTAAGTCGGCTAGCGGGACTCTACAATGAGCAGTTCTTC	CASSLSRLAGLYNEQFF
TRBJ1-5	-	TRBV5-6	few	TGTGCCAGCAGCTTCGGGTTTCGCGGCAATCAGCCCCAGCATTTT	CASSFGFRGNQPQHF
TRBJ1-1	-	TRBV15	-	TGTGCCACCAGCAGCAACAGGGTAAGAGTCTCTGAAGCTTTCTTT	CATSSNRVRVSEAFF
TRBJ1-5	-	TRBV6-1	few	TGTGCCAGCAGTGAAGAGACAGGTCACAATCAGCCCCAGCATTTT	CASSEETGHNQPQHF
TRBJ1-5	-	TRBV7-2	-	TGTGCCAGCAGCTCGGAGGCAGACCTTAGCAATCAGCCCCAGCATTTT	CASSSEADLSNQPQHF
TRBJ2-2	TRBD1	TRBV5-1	-	TGCGCCAGCGGATCTTGGACAGGGACCCCAGGGGAGCTGTTTTTT	CASGSWTGTPGELFF
TRBJ1-4	-	TRBV7-9	-	TGTGCCAGCAGCTTAATGTCCCAGGGAAATGAAAAACTGTTTTTT	CASSLMSQGNEKLFF
TRBJ1-2	TRBD1	TRBV19	-	TGTGCCAGTAGTCCTGGACAGGGTACGTGGGGCTACACCTTC	CASSPGQGTWGYTF
TRBJ2-2	-	TRBV18	-	TGTGCCAGCTCCCCATTACAGGGTCGGAACACCGGGGAGCTGTTTTTT	CASSPLQGRNTGELFF
TRBJ1-1	-	TRBV5-1	-	TGCGCCAGCAGCTTGCGGGGAGGTAACACTGAAGCTTTCTTT	CASSLRGGNTEAFF
TRBJ2-5	TRBD2	TRBV5-1	-	TGCGCCAGCAGTTTTGCCGGGACTAGCATAAATAGGGTCCAAGAGACCCAGTACTTC	CASSFAGTSINRVQETQYF
TRBJ2-2	-	TRBV7-2	-	TGTGCCAGCAGCTTACGACTTCACGGGGAGCTGTTTTTT	CASSLRLHGELFF
TRBJ2-5	TRBD1	TRBV27	few	TGTGCCAGCAGTTCGAGGACAGGGTTAGTTGGGGAGACCCAGTACTTC	CASSSRTGLVGETQYF
TRBJ1-2	TRBD1	TRBV6-1	-	TGTGCCAGCAGTGAACCGGACAGGCGTGGCTACACCTTC	CASSEPDRRGYTF
TRBJ1-2	TRBD1	TRBV3-1/TRBV3-2	-	TGTGCCAGCAGCCGCACCACCGGGACAGGGGGATATGGCTACACCTTC	CASSRTTGTGGYGYTF
TRBJ2-3	-	TRBV21-1	-	TGTGCCAGCAAACAAGAGGGACAGTACACAGATACGCAGTATTTT	CASKQEGQYTDTQYF
TRBJ1-2	TRBD1	TRBV14	-	TGTGCCAGCAGCCAAAGACAGGGGGCAGAGGGCTACACCTTC	CASSQRQGAEGYTF
TRBJ1-5	-	TRBV10-3	-	TGTGCCATCAGTGGGACACATAATCAGCCCCAGCATTTT	CAISGTHNQPQHF
TRBJ2-2	TRBD2	TRBV7-2	-	TGTGCCAGCAAGTCCGGGGGGAGGGTGAACACCGGGGAGCTGTTTTTT	CASKSGGRVNTGELFF
TRBJ2-2	-	TRBV2	-	TGTGCCAGCAAAGGGACTGAAACCGGGGAGCTGTTTTTT	CASKGTETGELFF
TRBJ1-5	TRBD1	TRBV18	-	TGTGCCAGCTCACAGACACAGGGGGCTAGCAATCAGCCCCAGCATTTT	CASSQTQGASNQPQHF
TRBJ1-5	TRBD1	TRBV3-1/TRBV3-2	once	TGTGCCAGCAGCCGTCAGGGGGAGAATCAGCCCCAGCATTTT	CASSRQGENQPQHF
TRBJ2-1	TRBD2	TRBV7-9	-	TGTGCCAGCAGCTTCTCGGGAGGGGCTAGCGGGGGAAATTACAATGAGCAGTTCTTC	CASSFSGGASGGNYNEQFF
TRBJ1-3	TRBD1	TRBV5-1	-	TGCGCCAGCAGCCTTTGGGGAATACGGGACAGCTCTGGAAACACCATATATTTT	CASSLWGIRDSSGNTIYF
TRBJ1-1	-	TRBV15	-	TGTGCCACCAGCCCTACCCCCGGGAACGGCGCTTTCTTT	CATSPTPGNGAFF
TRBJ1-5	TRBD1	TRBV5-1	-	TGCGCCAGCAGCCCAGGTCTTGGACAGGGTTCTCTGAGCAATCAGCCCCAGCATTTT	CASSPGLGQGSLSNQPQHF
TRBJ1-1	-	TRBV2	-	TGTGCCAGCAGAGACAGACAGTGGGGCTCCACTGAAGCTTTCTTT	CASRDRQWGSTEAFF
TRBJ2-3	-	TRBV6-5	-	TGTGCCAGCAGTTACTCGTCAGGGTTGTCAGATACGCAGTATTTT	CASSYSSGLSDTQYF
TRBJ1-6	-	TRBV4-1	-	TGCGCCAGCAGCCTAGGCAGGTATAATTCACCCCTCCACTTT	CASSLGRYNSPLHF
TRBJ2-5	-	TRBV18	-	TGTGCCAGCGCCGGGGCCCGGGGGCAAGAGACCCAGTACTTC	CASAGARGQETQYF
TRBJ1-3	-	TRBV10-1	-	TGCGCCAGCAGTGAGTACAGGGATGGAAACACCATATATTTT	CASSEYRDGNTIYF